This T cell receptor beta chain was profiled in a study of control samples from healthy donors and cancer patients. The method was immunoSEQ multiplex PCR; TCRdb's version includes in-frame clones alone and lacks a portion of them. The sample holds under 300,000 clones, over 70% seen once. The sequencing input was PBMCs. This clonotype was sampled from a woman aged 55-70 years with lung cancer.

The CDR3 loop reads CASSLAAGNEQFF. CDR3 coding DNA: TGTGCCAGCAGCTTAGCAGCGGGAAACGAGCAGTTCTTC. This sequence joins TRBV11-3 and TRBJ2-1; TRBD2 matches at 7 bases. CDR1 and CDR2 from the germline V gene are SGHNT and YENEEA. J gave up 10 bases and V 1 base, and 4 bases lay outside the gene matches. This CDR3 region has 13 residues. Combining the CDR3 with reference TRBV11-3 and TRBJ2-1 gives the whole variable domain EAGVVQSPRYKIIEKKQPVAFWCNPISGHNTLYWYLQNLGQGPELLIRYENEEAVDDSQLPKDRFSAERLKGVDSTLKIQPAELGDSAVYLCASSLAAGNEQFFGPGTRLTVL.